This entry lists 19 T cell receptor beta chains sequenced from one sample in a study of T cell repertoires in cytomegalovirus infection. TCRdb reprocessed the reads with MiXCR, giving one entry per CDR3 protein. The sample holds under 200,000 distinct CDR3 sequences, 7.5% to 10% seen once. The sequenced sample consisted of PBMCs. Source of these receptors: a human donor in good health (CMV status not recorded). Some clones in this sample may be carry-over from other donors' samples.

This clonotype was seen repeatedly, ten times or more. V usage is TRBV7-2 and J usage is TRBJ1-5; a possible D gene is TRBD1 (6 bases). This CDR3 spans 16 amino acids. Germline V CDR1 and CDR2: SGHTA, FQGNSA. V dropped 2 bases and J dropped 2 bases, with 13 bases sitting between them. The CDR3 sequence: CASSLMGAGGNQPQHF. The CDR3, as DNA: TGTGCCAGCAGCTTAATGGGGGCGGGTGGCAATCAGCCCCAGCATTTT. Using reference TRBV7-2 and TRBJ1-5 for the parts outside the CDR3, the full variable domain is GAGVSQSPSNKVTEKGKDVELRCDPISGHTALYWYRQSLGQGLEFLIYFQGNSAPDKSGLPSDRFSAERTGGSVSTLTIQRTQQEDSAVYLCASSLMGAGGNQPQHFGDGTRLSIL.

In nucleotides, the CDR3 is TGCAGCGTTGGAAGACTAGGGGAGACCCAGTACTTC. Protein product: CSVGRLGETQYF. V and J are TRBV29-1 and TRBJ2-5; the D gene is possibly TRBD2 (6 bases). Germline V lookup: CDR1 SQVTM, CDR2 ANQGSEA. The V gene lost 4 bases and the J gene lost 5 bases, with 11 bases spanning the gap. This CDR3 has 12 amino acids.

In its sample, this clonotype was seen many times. The CDR3 sequence: CASSFVADTDTQYF. The CDR3, as DNA: TGTGCCAGCAGCTTCGTAGCGGACACAGATACGCAGTATTTT. The V gene is TRBV7-2, the J gene TRBJ2-3; possible D gene TRBD2, 6 bases. Germline V lookup: CDR1 SGHTA, CDR2 FQGNSA. This CDR3 has 14 residues. Trimming removed 3 bases at V and 2 bases at J, with 9 bases between.

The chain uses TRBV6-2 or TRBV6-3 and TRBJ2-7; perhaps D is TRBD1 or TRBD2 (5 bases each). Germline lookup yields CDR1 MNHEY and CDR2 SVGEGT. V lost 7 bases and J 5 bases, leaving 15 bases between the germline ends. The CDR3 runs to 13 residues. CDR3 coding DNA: TGTGCCAGCATCCGAGGGGTTGAGCACGAGCAGTACTTC. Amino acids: CASIRGVEHEQYF.

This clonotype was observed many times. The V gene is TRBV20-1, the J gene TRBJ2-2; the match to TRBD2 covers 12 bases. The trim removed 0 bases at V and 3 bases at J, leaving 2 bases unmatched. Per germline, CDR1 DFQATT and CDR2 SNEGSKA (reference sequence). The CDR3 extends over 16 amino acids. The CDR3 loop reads CSARDLAGGHTGELFF. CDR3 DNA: TGCAGTGCTAGAGATCTAGCGGGGGGGCACACCGGGGAGCTGTTTTTT.

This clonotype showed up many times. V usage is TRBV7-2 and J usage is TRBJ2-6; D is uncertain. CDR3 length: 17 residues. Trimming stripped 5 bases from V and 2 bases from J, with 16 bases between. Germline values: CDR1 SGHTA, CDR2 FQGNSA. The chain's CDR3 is CASSPSLGQAGANVLTF. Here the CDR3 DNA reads TGTGCCAGCAGCCCCAGTCTGGGCCAAGCTGGGGCCAACGTCCTGACTTTC.

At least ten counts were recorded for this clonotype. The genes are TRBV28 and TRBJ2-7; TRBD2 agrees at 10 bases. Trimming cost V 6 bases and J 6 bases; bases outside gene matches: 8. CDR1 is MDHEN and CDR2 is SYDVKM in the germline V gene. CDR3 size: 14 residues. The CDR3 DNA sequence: TGTGCCAGCAGGCGAGGACTAGCGGCCTCCGAGCAGTACTTC. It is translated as CASRRGLAASEQYF.

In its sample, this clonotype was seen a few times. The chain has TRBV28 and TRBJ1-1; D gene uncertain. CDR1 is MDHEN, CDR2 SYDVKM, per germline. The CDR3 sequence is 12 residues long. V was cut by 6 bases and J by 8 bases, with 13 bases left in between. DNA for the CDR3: TGTGCCAGCAGGGAAGGTGTGACCGAAGCTTTCTTT. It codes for CASREGVTEAFF.

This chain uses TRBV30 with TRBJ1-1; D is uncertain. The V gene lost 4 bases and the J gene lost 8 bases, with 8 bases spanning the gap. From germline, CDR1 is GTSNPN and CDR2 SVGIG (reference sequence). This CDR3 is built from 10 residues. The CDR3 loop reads CAWKLTEAFF. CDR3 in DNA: TGTGCCTGGAAACTGACCGAAGCTTTCTTT. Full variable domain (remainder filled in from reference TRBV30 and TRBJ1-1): SQTIHQWPATLVQPVGSPLSLECTVEGTSNPNLYWYRQAAGRGLQLLFYSVGIGQISSEVPQNLSASRPQDRQFILSSKKLLLSDSGFYLCAWKLTEAFFGQGTRLTVV.

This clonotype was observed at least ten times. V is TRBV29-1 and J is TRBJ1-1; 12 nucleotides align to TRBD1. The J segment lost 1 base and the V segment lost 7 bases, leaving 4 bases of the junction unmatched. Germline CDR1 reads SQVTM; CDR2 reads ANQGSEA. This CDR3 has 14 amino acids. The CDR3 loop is CSARGQGANTEAFF. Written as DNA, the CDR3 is TGCAGCGCAAGGGGACAGGGGGCGAACACTGAAGCTTTCTTT.

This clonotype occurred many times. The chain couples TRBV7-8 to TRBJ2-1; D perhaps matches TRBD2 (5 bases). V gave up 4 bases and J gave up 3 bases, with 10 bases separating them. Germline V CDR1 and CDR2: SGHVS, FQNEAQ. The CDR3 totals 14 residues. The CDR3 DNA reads TGTGCCAGCAGCTCCCGGACTGGCTACAATGAGCAGTTCTTC. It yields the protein CASSSRTGYNEQFF.

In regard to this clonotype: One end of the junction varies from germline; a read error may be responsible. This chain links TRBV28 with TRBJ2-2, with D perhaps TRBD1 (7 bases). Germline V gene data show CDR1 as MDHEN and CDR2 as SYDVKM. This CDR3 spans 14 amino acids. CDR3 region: CACRGVTNTGELFF. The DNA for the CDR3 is TGTGCCTGCAGGGGGGTAACTAACACCGGGGAGCTGTTTTTT.

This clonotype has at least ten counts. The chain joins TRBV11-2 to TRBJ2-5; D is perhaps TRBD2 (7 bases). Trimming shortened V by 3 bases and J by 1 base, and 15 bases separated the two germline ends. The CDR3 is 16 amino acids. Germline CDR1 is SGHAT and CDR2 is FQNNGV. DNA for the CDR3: TGTGCCAGCAGCTTGGGGGCTAGCGGAATCCAAGAGACCCAGTACTTC. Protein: CASSLGASGIQETQYF.

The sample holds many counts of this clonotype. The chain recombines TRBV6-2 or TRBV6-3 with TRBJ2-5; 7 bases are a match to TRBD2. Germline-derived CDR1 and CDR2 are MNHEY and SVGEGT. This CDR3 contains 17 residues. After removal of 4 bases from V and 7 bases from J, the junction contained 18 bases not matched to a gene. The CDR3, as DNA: TGTGCCAGCAGTTTAGGGCCGAGCGGGGACTATACGGGGACCCAGTACTTC. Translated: CASSLGPSGDYTGTQYF.

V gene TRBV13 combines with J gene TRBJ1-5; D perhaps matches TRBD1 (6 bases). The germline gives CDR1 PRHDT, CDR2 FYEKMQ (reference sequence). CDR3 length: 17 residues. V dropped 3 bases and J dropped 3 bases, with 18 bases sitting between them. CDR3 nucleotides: TGTGCCAGCAGCTTCGACCGAAGACAGGCGAACAATCAGCCCCAGCATTTT. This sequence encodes CASSFDRRQANNQPQHF. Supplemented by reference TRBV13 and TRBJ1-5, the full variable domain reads AAGVIQSPRHLIKEKRETATLKCYPIPRHDTVYWYQQGPGQDPQFLISFYEKMQSDKGSIPDRFSAQQFSDYHSELNMSSLELGDSALYFCASSFDRRQANNQPQHFGDGTRLSIL.

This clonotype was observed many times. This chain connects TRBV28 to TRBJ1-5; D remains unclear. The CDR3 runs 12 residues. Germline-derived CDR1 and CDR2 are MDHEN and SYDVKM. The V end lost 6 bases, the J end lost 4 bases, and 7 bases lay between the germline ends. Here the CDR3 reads CASSVRNQPQHF. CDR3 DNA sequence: TGTGCCAGCAGCGTTAGGAATCAGCCCCAGCATTTT.

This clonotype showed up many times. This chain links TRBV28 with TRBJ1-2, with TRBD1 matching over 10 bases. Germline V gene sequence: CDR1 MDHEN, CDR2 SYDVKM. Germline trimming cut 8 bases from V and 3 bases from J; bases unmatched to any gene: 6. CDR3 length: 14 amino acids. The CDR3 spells CASGTGARYYGYTF. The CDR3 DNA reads TGTGCCAGCGGGACAGGGGCTAGGTACTATGGCTACACCTTC.

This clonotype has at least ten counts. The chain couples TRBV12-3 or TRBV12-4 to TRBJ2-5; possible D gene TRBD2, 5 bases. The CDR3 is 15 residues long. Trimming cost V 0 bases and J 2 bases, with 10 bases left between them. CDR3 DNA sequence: TGTGCCAGCAGTTTAGCTCTACGGGAACAAGAGACCCAGTACTTC. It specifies CASSLALREQETQYF.

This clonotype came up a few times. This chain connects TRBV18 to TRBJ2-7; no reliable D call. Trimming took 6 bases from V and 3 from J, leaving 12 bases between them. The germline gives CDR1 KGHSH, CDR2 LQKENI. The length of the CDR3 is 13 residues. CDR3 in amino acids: CASSPLPIYEQYF. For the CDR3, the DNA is TGTGCCAGCTCCCCCCTCCCAATCTACGAGCAGTACTTC.